This T cell receptor (beta chain) came from a study of blood T cell repertoires in COVID-19. Study-level information: Material from acute and convalescent COVID-19 was sourced from the United States, Italy and Spain. Sources were T cells, B-cell-depleted T cells, or PBMCs; the material itself was cDNA or gDNA.

Original analysis: Scientists estimated how many nucleated cells there were by amplifying reference gene primers. Generated by immunoSEQ multiplex PCR, the TCRdb table keeps only in-frame clones and is missing some. V, J and clone size are taken as reported in that table, and D and trimming were inferred from the DNA itself. This repertoire shows about 270,000 clones, about 85% found once; its top ten account for 4%. The CDR3 length is 16 residues. The germline V gene encodes CDR1 MNHEY and CDR2 SMNVEV (reference sequence). After removal of 5 bases from V and 0 bases from J, the junction contained 4 bases not matched to a gene.

The gene calls are TRBV27 and TRBJ2-1; TRBD2 aligns across 10 bases. The receptor was isolated from a man aged 55 to 70 who had recovered from COVID-19. The specimen was peripheral blood. This CDR3 is CASSRTSGSSYNEQFF. CDR3 nucleotide sequence: TGTGCCAGCAGTAGGACTAGCGGAAGCTCCTACAATGAGCAGTTCTTC.